Sequencing of this T cell receptor beta chain was carried out in a study of blood T cells in healthy people across ages. A second PCR, run for roughly 7 to 11 cycles, used a sample-barcoded 5' primer plus a J-beta primer mix. TCRdb analysed the 5' RACE reads with MiXCR anew, one entry per CDR3 protein. The sample lists hundreds of thousands of distinct CDR3 sequences, approximately 25% occurring once. After removal of 8 bases from V and 3 bases from J, the junction contained 16 bases not matched to a gene. Germline V gene lookup returns CDR1 MNHNS and CDR2 SASEGT. This CDR3 has 16 amino acids. These data were also reused for a study on T cells of mothers and their children. This second report adds: The effect of thymic selection on TCR recombination output is similar between related and unrelated pairs.

The rearrangement uses TRBV6-1 and TRBJ2-7; 7 bases agree with TRBD2. The sequence derives from a boy younger than 18 in good health. Sequencing was carried out using blood. The CDR3 here is CASGGRLSGFGYEQYF. CDR3 DNA sequence: TGTGCCAGCGGTGGCAGACTTAGCGGGTTCGGCTACGAGCAGTACTTC.